A single sample gave rise to the 20 T cell receptor beta chains below, sequenced in a study of cytomegalovirus exposure and HLA in healthy donors. PCR involved 60 Vbeta and 13 Jbeta primers. The table came from immunoSEQ multiplex PCR; TCRdb's copy has only in-frame clones and leaves some out. The table has more than 100,000 clones, about 10% seen once. Sequencing used PBMCs. These receptors all stem from a woman between 40 and 50 years old in good health and CMV-seropositive.

This clone was observed a few times. This chain connects TRBV7-2 to TRBJ2-6, with no clear D. The ends were cut back, 8 bases at V and 4 bases at J, with 15 bases in the middle. The CDR3 length is 15 residues. Germline V CDR1 and CDR2: SGHTA, FQGNSA. This CDR3 is CASHGMRSGANVLTF. Written as DNA, the CDR3 is TGTGCCAGCCACGGAATGAGGTCAGGGGCCAACGTCCTGACTTTC.

This sequence joins TRBV6-8 and TRBJ2-5, with D perhaps TRBD1 (5 bases). Near its end, the DNA agrees better with TRBJ2-7, so the J call may be wrong. Germline loops: CDR1 MNHGY, CDR2 SAAAGT. The CDR3 is 17 amino acids. CDR3 bases: TGTGCCAGCAGTTTCTACAGGCAATTGTCTAATCCCTACGAGCAGTACTTC. Its protein product is CASSFYRQLSNPYEQYF.

The rearrangement links TRBV27 to TRBJ2-1, with 9 bases lining up with TRBD1. The CDR3 consists of 12 residues. From germline, CDR1 is MNHEY and CDR2 SMNVEV (reference sequence). This CDR3 is CSAGTGNNEQFF. CDR3 DNA: TGTTCAGCCGGGACAGGGAACAATGAGCAGTTCTTC.

The genes are TRBV18 and TRBJ2-1; the D gene is possibly TRBD2 (6 bases). Trimming took 6 bases from V and 0 from J, leaving 9 bases between them. CDR3 size: 14 residues. Germline CDR1 reads KGHSH; CDR2 reads LQKENI. The CDR3 DNA reads as TGTGCCAGCTCCCACGGGAGCTCCTACAATGAGCAGTTCTTC. This codes for CASSHGSSYNEQFF.

The rearrangement links TRBV27 to TRBJ1-1; 9 bases are a match to TRBD1. The germline V gene encodes CDR1 MNHEY and CDR2 SMNVEV (reference sequence). V lost 0 bases to trimming and J lost 8 bases; unmatched junction nucleotides: 1. There are 13 residues in the CDR3. CDR3: CASSLSGTGEAFF. CDR3 DNA: TGTGCCAGCAGTTTATCCGGGACAGGGGAAGCTTTCTTT.

The chain combines TRBV5-1 with TRBJ1-2; 9 positions agree with TRBD1. J was trimmed by 7 bases and V by 4 bases; bases with no gene match: 8. The CDR3 has 14 amino acids. Germline CDR1 is SGHRS and CDR2 is YFSETQ. The DNA of the CDR3 is TGCGCCAGCAGCCCGGGACAGGGAGGAGCTGGCTACACCTTC. Translated: CASSPGQGGAGYTF.

By proportion, this clone is medium-sized. V usage is TRBV27 and J usage is TRBJ1-5; no reliable D call. This CDR3 contains 14 residues. Germline CDR1 is MNHEY and CDR2 is SMNVEV (reference sequence). Between the trimmed V and J ends, which lost 1 base and 2 bases, there was a span of 6 bases. The CDR3 DNA sequence: TGTGCCAGCAGTTTATTCTTCGGCAATCAGCCCCAGCATTTT. Amino acid sequence: CASSLFFGNQPQHF.

This rearrangement joins TRBV5-1 to TRBJ1-1, with D perhaps TRBD1 (5 bases). V shed 3 bases and J shed 0 bases, with 9 bases lying between them. CDR1 and CDR2 (germline): SGHRS, YFSETQ. This CDR3 is built from 14 residues. CDR3 coding DNA: TGCGCCAGCAGCTGGGGACTCATGAACACTGAAGCTTTCTTT. It translates to CASSWGLMNTEAFF.

This clone was counted a few times. This chain uses TRBV4-3 with TRBJ2-2, with D perhaps matching TRBD1 (5 bases). Germline-derived CDR1 and CDR2 are LGHNA and YSLEER. This CDR3 is 15 amino acids long. Trimming removed 3 bases at V and 6 bases at J, with 14 bases between. CDR3 sequence reads: CASSQRFKGAGELFF. CDR3 DNA: TGCGCCAGCAGCCAGCGATTTAAAGGGGCCGGGGAGCTGTTTTTT.

The chain recombines TRBV2 with TRBJ2-1; the match to TRBD1 covers 8 bases. The ends lost 6 bases at V and 1 base at J; junction bases unmatched: 5. The CDR3 is 15 residues long. The germline V gene has CDR1 SNHLY and CDR2 FYNNEI. The CDR3: CASREDRVSYNEQFF. The CDR3 nucleotides are TGTGCCAGCAGGGAGGACAGGGTATCCTACAATGAGCAGTTCTTC.

The rearrangement links TRBV5-4 to TRBJ1-1; D gene uncertain. Trimming cost V 1 base and J 2 bases, with 18 bases left between them. The CDR3 is made up of 17 amino acids. Germline values: CDR1 SGHNT, CDR2 YYREEE (reference sequence). The CDR3 is CASSLSLGSGINTEAFF. The CDR3 DNA follows: TGTGCCAGCAGCTTGTCGTTGGGCAGCGGAATAAACACTGAAGCTTTCTTT.

The V call is TRBV5-4, the J call TRBJ2-1; the D gene is possibly TRBD2 (6 bases). Looked up from germline, CDR1 is SGHNT and CDR2 is YYREEE (reference sequence). There are 16 residues in the CDR3. The V end was cut by 0 bases, the J end by 2 bases, with 12 bases between. CDR3 nucleotide sequence: TGTGCCAGCAGCTTGGAGCGGGTCATGACCTACAATGAGCAGTTCTTC. This translates into CASSLERVMTYNEQFF. The complete variable domain, with remaining parts taken from reference TRBV5-4 and TRBJ2-1, reads ETGVTQSPTHLIKTRGQQVTLRCSSQSGHNTVSWYQQALGQGPQFIFQYYREEENGRGNFPPRFSGLQFPNYSSELNVNALELDDSALYLCASSLERVMTYNEQFFGPGTRLTVL.

This clone was detected only a few times. Other DNA sequences in this sample translate to the same CDR3. The chain links TRBV6-1 to TRBJ2-5, with TRBD1 matching over 9 bases. CDR3 length equals 14 residues. Trimming cost V 8 bases and J 5 bases; bases outside gene matches: 9. Germline lookup yields CDR1 MNHNS and CDR2 SASEGT. For the CDR3, the DNA is TGTGCCAGCGGTACAGGGGGCCGTTTGGAGACCCAGTACTTC. This sequence encodes CASGTGGRLETQYF.

V and J are TRBV7-9 and TRBJ2-1; D uncertain. V was clipped by 5 bases and J by 7 bases, with 6 bases between them. Germline V gene lookup returns CDR1 SEHNR and CDR2 FQNEAQ (reference sequence). This CDR3 spans 11 amino acids. CDR3 coding DNA: TGTGCCAGCAGCACTTATAATGAGCAGTTCTTC. Its translation: CASSTYNEQFF.

The chain couples TRBV27 to TRBJ1-2; possibly TRBD1 for D (5 bases). Trimming stripped 6 bases from V and 1 base from J, with 9 bases between. CDR1 MNHEY and CDR2 SMNVEV come from the germline V gene (reference sequence). The CDR3 consists of 13 residues. CDR3 nucleotides: TGTGCCAGCAGCTTCGGACATAACTATGGCTACACCTTC. It translates to CASSFGHNYGYTF.

This clone appeared a few times. The genes are TRBV19 and TRBJ2-6, with 7 nucleotides matching TRBD1. CDR1 and CDR2 (germline): LNHDA, SQIVND (reference sequence). This CDR3 comprises 16 residues. The V segment lost 3 bases and the J segment 1 base; nucleotides outside the gene matches: 3. The CDR3 sequence is CASSIHRGSGANVLTF. CDR3 sequence (DNA): TGTGCCAGTAGTATCCACAGGGGTTCTGGGGCCAACGTCCTGACTTTC.

V gene TRBV7-3 combines with J gene TRBJ1-1, with TRBD1 matching 7 bases. Trimming at V came to 5 bases and at J to 1 base, leaving 4 bases not matched to a gene. Germline V gene data show CDR1 as SGHTA and CDR2 as FQGTGA. This CDR3 has 14 residues. The CDR3 region has the DNA TGTGCCAGCAGCATTCAGGGGGGGAACACTGAAGCTTTCTTT. This translates into CASSIQGGNTEAFF.

This clone showed up just a few times. V usage is TRBV2 and J usage is TRBJ2-2; the D gene is possibly TRBD1 (6 bases). This CDR3 is 12 amino acids long. Germline V gene sequence: CDR1 SNHLY, CDR2 FYNNEI. V shed 3 bases and J shed 8 bases, with 7 bases lying between them. The CDR3 DNA reads TGTGCCAGCAGTGACAGGGGAGGGGAGCTGTTTTTT. This translates into CASSDRGGELFF.

The genes are TRBV4-3 and TRBJ2-1; TRBD1 aligns across 7 bases. The trim removed 0 bases at V and 7 bases at J, leaving 9 bases unmatched. This CDR3 region has 16 residues. From germline, CDR1 is LGHNA and CDR2 YSLEER. CDR3: CASSQEPTGTQNEQFF. The CDR3 nucleotides read TGCGCCAGCAGCCAAGAACCGACAGGGACCCAAAATGAGCAGTTCTTC.

This clone has a handful of counts. The chain recombines TRBV7-2 with TRBJ2-6; 9 nucleotides agree with TRBD1. Per germline, CDR1 SGHTA and CDR2 FQGNSA. The CDR3 length is 18 residues. Losses at the gene ends were 5 bases for V and 1 base for J; bases not matched to a gene: 9. The CDR3 sequence: CASSLKQGASSGANVLTF. The CDR3 region has the DNA TGTGCCAGCAGCCTAAAACAGGGGGCGTCATCTGGGGCCAACGTCCTGACTTTC. Filled out from reference TRBV7-2 and TRBJ2-6, the complete variable domain reads GAGVSQSPSNKVTEKGKDVELRCDPISGHTALYWYRQSLGQGLEFLIYFQGNSAPDKSGLPSDRFSAERTGGSVSTLTIQRTQQEDSAVYLCASSLKQGASSGANVLTFGAGSRLTVL.